This T cell receptor beta chain is drawn from a study of long-term antiretroviral therapy in people with HIV. Study outcomes and limitations: Missing from the dataset were any data on ART adherence, viral resistance or therapy changes. Although diversity increased after ART, it remained lower than in transplant donor controls.

A word on this clone: No antigen is known for it.

Samples were assayed with immunoSEQ v3.0 at survey level. The assay was immunoSEQ multiplex PCR, and TCRdb's table has in-frame clones only and misses some. This sample has 13,000 or so clones, with 80% found just once. CDR1 is WSHSY and CDR2 is SAAADI in the germline V gene. This CDR3 has 15 amino acids. The J segment lost 9 bases and the V segment lost 7 bases, leaving 10 bases of the junction unmatched. V usage is TRBV10-2 and J usage is TRBJ2-1; 12 positions match TRBD2. The sequence came from a man in his forties with HIV. The specimen was unsorted PBMCs, collected 3.2 years before starting antiretroviral therapy. CDR3 sequence: CASNPLAGGIGEQFF. CDR3 DNA: TGCGCCAGCAACCCACTAGCGGGGGGTATCGGTGAGCAGTTCTTC.